These 5 T cell receptor beta chains were all obtained from the same sample, sequenced in a study of PD-1 blockade in mismatch repair-deficient tumors. The repertoire was sequenced with immunoSEQ multiplex PCR; TCRdb's copy has only in-frame clones and lacks some. The data contain under 95,000 clones, roughly 80% of them seen just once; the ten biggest clones take up under 3%. Sample: peripheral blood, taken 12 weeks after starting pembrolizumab. All receptors come from an adult with mismatch repair-deficient cancer.

The chain is built from TRBV28 and TRBJ2-2; the D gene could be TRBD1 or TRBD2 (6 bases each). The V end lost 1 base, the J end lost 1 base, and 10 bases lay between the germline ends. The length of the CDR3 is 16 residues. Germline V gene sequence: CDR1 MDHEN, CDR2 SYDVKM. The CDR3 reads CASSLYEGGNTGELFF. The CDR3 DNA reads TGTGCCAGCAGTTTATATGAGGGGGGGAACACCGGGGAGCTGTTTTTT.

This clone has just one count. This sequence joins TRBV2 and TRBJ2-2, with D possibly TRBD2 on 5 matching bases. With 6 bases removed from V and 4 bases from J, the gap between germline ends came to 12 bases. Germline V gene lookup returns CDR1 SNHLY and CDR2 FYNNEI. The CDR3 covers 14 residues. The CDR3: CASSETRATGELFF. The CDR3 nucleotides read TGTGCCAGCAGCGAGACGCGGGCCACCGGGGAGCTGTTTTTT.

This rearrangement joins TRBV7-8 to TRBJ2-7; 7 nucleotides agree with TRBD2. The germline V gene has CDR1 SGHVS and CDR2 FQNEAQ. V trimming: 2 bases; J trimming: 1 base; junction bases outside the gene matches: 2. The CDR3 has 14 amino acids. In DNA, the CDR3 is TGTGCCAGCAGCTTACAGGGAGGGTCCTACGAGCAGTACTTC. The encoded protein is CASSLQGGSYEQYF.

V and J are TRBV28 and TRBJ2-5; perhaps TRBD1 as D (7 bases). V was trimmed by 5 bases and J by 6 bases, leaving 16 bases between them. Germline V gene data show CDR1 as MDHEN and CDR2 as SYDVKM. CDR3 size: 14 residues. The CDR3 nucleotides read TGTGCCAGCAGTGGGGGACAGACTAGGAAGACCCAGTACTTC. Translating it yields CASSGGQTRKTQYF. Full variable domain (missing parts from reference TRBV28 and TRBJ2-5): DVKVTQSSRYLVKRTGEKVFLECVQDMDHENMFWYRQDPGLGLRLIYFSYDVKMKEKGDIPEGYSVSREKKERFSLILESASTNQTSMYLCASSGGQTRKTQYFGPGTRLLVL.

The rearrangement uses TRBV21-1 and TRBJ2-4; the table's D gene call, TRBD2, was not cross checked with the DNA. TRBV21-1 is flagged as a pseudogene. This CDR3 is built from 19 residues. The CDR3: CASTRSSGRAQVAKNIQYF. Here the CDR3 DNA reads TGTGCCAGCACCAGATCAAGCGGGAGGGCCCAAGTAGCCAAAAACATTCAGTACTTC.